This TCR beta chain was captured by sequencing in a study of PD-L1 blockade in urothelial cancer. Study overall: Patients with male sex and bladder-origin urothelial cancer accounted for about 90% of the 29 enrolled. T cell content in blood samples showed a median of about 140,000. Blood analysis took place 3 weeks (second dose) and 6 weeks after treatment start. Chemotherapy regimens numbering 0 to 3 had been given to patients.

The junction had 4 bases not matched to a gene; V was cut back by 0 bases and J by 2 bases. This CDR3 has 16 amino acids. The V gene's germline CDR1 is MNHEY and CDR2 SVGAGI. Some clones are missing from TCRdb's copy, which holds only in-frame ones; the method was immunoSEQ multiplex PCR. Of about 63,000 clones in the sample, 81% were seen once. The time point here: pretreatment peripheral blood. The sample holds one count of this clone. The receptor was derived from a man aged 65 to 79 with urothelial cancer. The rearrangement joins TRBV6-5 to TRBJ2-7; TRBD1 matches 10 bases. The input for sequencing was PBMCs, taken around atezolizumab (anti-PD-L1) treatment. This chain's CDR3 is CASSYSATGGTYEQYF. CDR3 nucleotide sequence: TGTGCCAGCAGTTACTCGGCGACAGGGGGCACCTACGAGCAGTACTTC.